The 29 T cell receptor beta chains listed next were all sequenced from one sample in a study of beta chain features in type 1 diabetes. What was sequenced were expressed TCRB transcripts, since all of the isolated RNA had been reverse transcribed. The method was immunoSEQ multiplex PCR; TCRdb's version includes in-frame clones alone and lacks a portion of them. In the table there are 640,000 or so clones, under 15% of which are singletons. General study points: Within each of all four CD4+ subsets, Type 1 diabetes patients had TCRB CDR3s that were moderately but significantly shorter.

Their antigens are not known. Input material: naive CD4+ T cells from blood. Receptors were obtained from a man between 18 and 35 years old with type 1 diabetes.

There are a few counts of this clone. The chain joins TRBV7-7 to TRBJ2-2; 7 nucleotides agree with TRBD1. Germline V CDR1 and CDR2: SSHAT, FNYEAQ (reference sequence). The J segment lost 5 bases and the V segment lost 5 bases, leaving 8 bases of the junction unmatched. This CDR3 has 15 residues. CDR3 in DNA: TGTGCCAGCAGCGCCCAACTACAGGGGACCGGGGAGCTGTTTTTT. Amino acid sequence: CASSAQLQGTGELFF.

This clone showed up just a few times. The J gene is TRBJ1-1, the V gene TRBV5-1; D perhaps matches TRBD1 (6 bases). The length of the CDR3 is 15 residues. Germline loops: CDR1 SGHRS, CDR2 YFSETQ. V shed 7 bases and J shed 2 bases, with 18 bases lying between them. The CDR3 here is CASSLQGGFNTEAFF. The CDR3 nucleotides read TGCGCCAGCTCCTTACAGGGAGGGTTCAACACTGAAGCTTTCTTT.

This clone was detected only a few times. The chain combines TRBV29-1 with TRBJ1-1; tentative D call: TRBD1 (5 bases). CDR3 length equals 10 residues. Trimming took 6 bases from V and 8 from J, leaving 10 bases between them. CDR1 SQVTM and CDR2 ANQGSEA come from the germline V gene. CDR3 DNA: TGCAGCGTGACGAGGACAGAAGCTTTCTTT. Translation: CSVTRTEAFF.

V is TRBV6-5 and J is TRBJ1-1; 10 bases line up with TRBD1. J gave up 5 bases and V 0 bases, and 6 bases lay outside the gene matches. From germline, CDR1 is MNHEY and CDR2 SVGAGI. The CDR3 consists of 16 residues. CDR3 nucleotides: TGTGCCAGCAGTTACTCCTGGACAGGGGGAACTACTGAAGCTTTCTTT. Its protein product is CASSYSWTGGTTEAFF.

This rearrangement joins TRBV4-1 to TRBJ2-7, with D uncertain. Trimming took off 0 bases at V and 2 bases at J, with 14 bases between the two ends. CDR1 and CDR2 from the germline V gene are MGHRA and YSYEKL. CDR3 length: 16 residues. DNA of the CDR3: TGCGCCAGCAGCCAAGATATCCAGCAGATCCCCTACGAGCAGTACTTC. As protein: CASSQDIQQIPYEQYF.

A few counts support this clone. This chain uses TRBV9 with TRBJ2-1, with D hard to call. CDR3 length: 15 residues. The germline V and J ends were trimmed by 0 bases and 3 bases, with 10 bases remaining between them. Germline-derived CDR1 and CDR2 are SGDLS and YYNGEE. CDR3 sequence reads: CASSVGASDYNEQFF. CDR3 nucleotides: TGTGCCAGCAGCGTAGGGGCTTCCGACTACAATGAGCAGTTCTTC. The full variable domain, with the rest looked up from reference TRBV9 and TRBJ2-1, is DSGVTQTPKHLITATGQRVTLRCSPRSGDLSVYWYQQSLDQGLQFLIQYYNGEERAKGNILERFSAQQFPDLHSELNLSSLELGDSALYFCASSVGASDYNEQFFGPGTRLTVL.

This clone was found a few times. The CDR3 reads CASREDRSSYNSPLHF. The DNA of the CDR3 is TGTGCCAGCAGAGAGGACAGGAGCTCCTATAATTCACCCCTCCACTTT. The chain is built from TRBV28 and TRBJ1-6; 7 bases agree with TRBD1. This CDR3 is 16 amino acids long. Germline V CDR1 and CDR2: MDHEN, SYDVKM. V dropped 6 bases and J dropped 0; count of bases not matched to a gene: 5.

The chain combines TRBV28 with TRBJ2-7, with D tentatively TRBD1 (6 bases). The CDR3 runs to 14 residues. V was shortened by 6 bases and J by 12 bases, with 24 bases between the two germline ends. Germline assignment: CDR1 MDHEN and CDR2 SYDVKM. CDR3 region: CASSLTGTIPKPYF. CDR3 DNA sequence: TGTGCCAGCAGCCTTACCGGGACAATCCCTAAGCCGTACTTC.

This rearrangement joins TRBV6-5 to TRBJ2-6; D ambiguous. V shed 5 bases and J shed 4 bases, with 6 bases lying between them. The CDR3 is 13 amino acids. Germline CDR1 is MNHEY and CDR2 is SVGAGI. DNA for the CDR3: TGTGCCAGCAGTCAATCCGGGGCCAACGTCCTGACTTTC. This encodes CASSQSGANVLTF.

This clone was detected a few times. J is TRBJ2-5 and V is TRBV11-3; D gene unclear. This CDR3 has 11 residues. V lost 7 bases to trimming and J lost 5 bases, with 8 bases between them. The V gene's germline CDR1 is SGHNT and CDR2 YENEEA. The CDR3 nucleotides read TGTGCCAGCACCCTAGGGGAGACCCAGTACTTC. Translated: CASTLGETQYF.

This clone showed up just a few times. V usage is TRBV5-1 and J usage is TRBJ2-6, with D perhaps matching TRBD2 (5 bases). The CDR3 is 19 residues long. V lost 0 bases to trimming and J lost 0 bases, with 16 bases between them. CDR1 and CDR2 from the germline V gene are SGHRS and YFSETQ. CDR3 DNA: TGCGCCAGCAGCTTGGAAGGCGGAGGACCCATCTCTGGGGCCAACGTCCTGACTTTC. Amino acids: CASSLEGGGPISGANVLTF.

This clone was counted between two and nine times. The V gene is TRBV27, the J gene TRBJ1-1; perhaps TRBD1 as D (5 bases). There are 14 residues in the CDR3. Per germline, CDR1 MNHEY and CDR2 SMNVEV (reference sequence). V was shortened by 4 bases and J by 4 bases, with 13 bases between the two germline ends. CDR3 DNA: TGTGCCAGCAGTTATCAGGGACTCCCCACTGAAGCTTTCTTT. It encodes CASSYQGLPTEAFF.

In its sample, this clone was seen a few times. CDR3 residues: CASSPSPGARNEFF. The CDR3 coding sequence is TGTGCCAGCAGCCCGAGCCCGGGGGCGAGGAATGAGTTCTTC. The V gene is TRBV6-6, the J gene TRBJ2-1; either TRBD1 or TRBD2 may fit D (6 bases each). There are 14 residues in the CDR3. V lost 6 bases to trimming and J lost 14 bases, with 23 bases between them. Germline V gives CDR1 MNHNY, CDR2 SVGAGI (reference sequence).

The table lists this clone with a few counts. The rearrangement joins TRBV5-1 to TRBJ2-1; the match to TRBD1 covers 7 bases. Trimming cost V 5 bases and J 2 bases; bases outside gene matches: 10. In germline, CDR1 is SGHRS, CDR2 YFSETQ. The CDR3 has 16 amino acids. The CDR3 loop reads CASRQSTGEPYNEQFF. For the CDR3, the DNA is TGCGCCAGCAGGCAGAGCACAGGGGAACCCTACAATGAGCAGTTCTTC.

The chain recombines TRBV9 with TRBJ1-2; D is ambiguous. Germline V gene lookup returns CDR1 SGDLS and CDR2 YYNGEE. Deletions cut 2 bases from V and 6 bases from J, with 11 bases between. The CDR3 is made up of 13 amino acids. The CDR3: CASSVGRQNGYTF. CDR3 nucleotide sequence: TGTGCCAGCAGCGTTGGCAGGCAGAATGGCTACACCTTC. Complete variable domain (other parts from reference TRBV9 and TRBJ1-2): DSGVTQTPKHLITATGQRVTLRCSPRSGDLSVYWYQQSLDQGLQFLIQYYNGEERAKGNILERFSAQQFPDLHSELNLSSLELGDSALYFCASSVGRQNGYTFGSGTRLTVV.

The rearrangement links TRBV15 to TRBJ1-1; no clear D. The V end lost 5 bases, the J end lost 10 bases, and 14 bases lay between the germline ends. CDR1 is LNHNV and CDR2 is YYDKDF in the germline V gene (reference sequence). The CDR3 runs 12 residues. The CDR3 loop reads CATSLDQLAAFF. In nucleotides, the CDR3 is TGTGCCACCAGCTTGGACCAACTTGCAGCTTTCTTT.

The rearrangement uses TRBV11-3 and TRBJ2-1; D ambiguous. CDR1 and CDR2 (germline): SGHNT, YENEEA. The CDR3 spans 15 residues. V was clipped by 8 bases and J by 0 bases, with 14 bases between them. CDR3 sequence: CASFNGRSSYNEQFF. CDR3 sequence (DNA): TGTGCCAGCTTCAACGGACGCAGCTCCTACAATGAGCAGTTCTTC.

The chain recombines TRBV5-1 with TRBJ1-1, with TRBD1 matching over 8 bases. The ends lost 4 bases at V and 1 base at J; junction bases unmatched: 3. CDR1 and CDR2 (germline): SGHRS, YFSETQ. This CDR3 has 14 residues. CDR3 DNA: TGCGCCAGCAGCGCACAGGGGGAGAACACTGAAGCTTTCTTT. Its protein is CASSAQGENTEAFF.

This clone was counted once. This chain joins TRBV7-9 and TRBJ2-1, with 8 bases aligning to TRBD2. Germline V gene sequence: CDR1 SEHNR, CDR2 FQNEAQ (reference sequence). The CDR3 consists of 18 residues. V shed 4 bases and J 4 bases; nucleotides not matched to a gene: 15. The CDR3 sequence is CASSSSRGAWGPYNEQFF. In nucleotides, the CDR3 is TGTGCCAGCAGCTCCTCGCGGGGGGCCTGGGGACCATACAATGAGCAGTTCTTC. Full variable domain (rest looked up from reference TRBV7-9 and TRBJ2-1): DTGVSQNPRHKITKRGQNVTFRCDPISEHNRLYWYRQTLGQGPEFLTYFQNEAQLEKSRLLSDRFSAERPKGSFSTLEIQRTEQGDSAMYLCASSSSRGAWGPYNEQFFGPGTRLTVL.

The CDR3 here is CAISPGGGDTQYF. As DNA, the CDR3 is TGTGCCATCAGCCCAGGGGGTGGAGATACGCAGTATTTT. This chain joins TRBV10-3 and TRBJ2-3; 7 bases match TRBD1. The length of the CDR3 is 13 residues. With 6 bases clipped from V and 5 bases from J, the junction kept 5 bases outside the gene matches. The germline V gene encodes CDR1 ENHRY and CDR2 SYGVKD.

V usage is TRBV5-1 and J usage is TRBJ1-2, with D unclear. The CDR3 covers 13 residues. V shed 0 bases and J shed 4 bases, with 7 bases lying between them. Looked up from germline, CDR1 is SGHRS and CDR2 is YFSETQ. The CDR3 loop reads CASSLAAGYGYTF. DNA for the CDR3: TGCGCCAGCAGCTTGGCAGCCGGCTATGGCTACACCTTC. Full variable domain (rest looked up from reference TRBV5-1 and TRBJ1-2): KAGVTQTPRYLIKTRGQQVTLSCSPISGHRSVSWYQQTPGQGLQFLFEYFSETQRNKGNFPGRFSGRQFSNSRSEMNVSTLELGDSALYLCASSLAAGYGYTFGSGTRLTVV.

The rearrangement joins TRBV7-9 to TRBJ2-7; maybe TRBD1 (6 bases). Trimming left V 4 bases short and J 2 bases short, with 15 bases between. Germline values: CDR1 SEHNR, CDR2 FQNEAQ (reference sequence). This CDR3 comprises 15 residues. The CDR3 bases are TGTGCCAGCAGCTCGGTACAGGGATCCACCTACGAGCAGTACTTC. It codes for CASSSVQGSTYEQYF.

This clone was recorded a few times. V is TRBV7-9 and J is TRBJ1-6; perhaps TRBD1 as D (5 bases). The CDR3 is 16 residues long. Trimming removed 8 bases from V and 6 bases from J, with 20 bases in between. In germline, CDR1 is SEHNR, CDR2 FQNEAQ (reference sequence). The CDR3 bases are TGTGCCAGCCGAGGTGCGGCGGAGGGGATTAATTCACCCCTCCACTTT. Amino acids: CASRGAAEGINSPLHF.

This CDR3 is CASSLTRVLQETQYF. The CDR3 region has the DNA TGTGCCAGCAGCTTAACCCGGGTCCTCCAAGAGACCCAGTACTTC. V is TRBV7-8 and J is TRBJ2-5, with D hard to call. Trimming removed 2 bases from V and 1 base from J, with 11 bases in between. Germline V gene lookup returns CDR1 SGHVS and CDR2 FQNEAQ. The CDR3 sequence is 15 residues long.

The sample holds a few counts of this clone. The chain links TRBV18 to TRBJ2-7; D assignment may be TRBD1 or TRBD2 (5 bases each). V lost 6 bases and J 0 bases, leaving 15 bases between the germline ends. Per germline, CDR1 KGHSH and CDR2 LQKENI. The CDR3 covers 15 residues. CDR3: CASSPTAGGSYEQYF. The DNA for the CDR3 is TGTGCCAGCTCTCCTACGGCTGGGGGCTCCTACGAGCAGTACTTC.

This clone was observed a handful of times. This chain links TRBV4-1 with TRBJ1-4; D might be TRBD1 (5 bases). V was clipped by 4 bases and J by 5 bases, with 8 bases between them. From germline, CDR1 is MGHRA and CDR2 YSYEKL. The CDR3 runs to 13 residues. The CDR3 nucleotides read TGCGCCAGCAGCCTTGGGACGAATGAAAAACTGTTTTTT. It encodes CASSLGTNEKLFF.

This chain links TRBV5-1 with TRBJ2-2, with D possibly being TRBD2 (6 bases). The V gene lost 2 bases and the J gene lost 5 bases, with 10 bases spanning the gap. The germline V gene encodes CDR1 SGHRS and CDR2 YFSETQ. This CDR3 contains 14 residues. The CDR3 region is CASSFGGVTGELFF. CDR3 nucleotides: TGCGCCAGCAGCTTTGGAGGGGTGACCGGGGAGCTGTTTTTT.

This clone occurred a few times. V is TRBV14 and J is TRBJ2-1, with 10 bases aligning to TRBD2. The germline CDR1 and CDR2 sequences are SGHDN and FVKESK. Trimming removed 4 bases from V and 15 bases from J; junction bases left unmatched: 6. The CDR3 contains 12 residues. CDR3 sequence reads: CASSPIAGGLFF. CDR3 coding DNA: TGTGCCAGCAGCCCTATAGCGGGGGGACTGTTCTTC.

This clone showed up just a few times. The genes are TRBV29-1 and TRBJ2-7; 9 bases match TRBD1. There are 13 residues in the CDR3. The V segment lost 7 bases and the J segment 3 bases; nucleotides outside the gene matches: 7. Germline values: CDR1 SQVTM, CDR2 ANQGSEA. The CDR3 DNA reads as TGCAGCGCCGAAGGGACAGGGCGCTACGAGCAGTACTTC. Translation: CSAEGTGRYEQYF.